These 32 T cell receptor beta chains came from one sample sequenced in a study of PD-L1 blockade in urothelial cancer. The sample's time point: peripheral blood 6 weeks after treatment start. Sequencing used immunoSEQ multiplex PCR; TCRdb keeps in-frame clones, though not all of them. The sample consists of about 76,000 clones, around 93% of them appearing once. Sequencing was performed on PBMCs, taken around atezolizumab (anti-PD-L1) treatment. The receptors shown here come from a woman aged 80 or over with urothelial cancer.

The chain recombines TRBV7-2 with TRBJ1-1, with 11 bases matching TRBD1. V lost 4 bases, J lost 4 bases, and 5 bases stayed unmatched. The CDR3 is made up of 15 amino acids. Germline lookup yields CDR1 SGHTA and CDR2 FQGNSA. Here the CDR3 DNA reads TGTGCCAGCAGCTCACACGGGACAGGGGGCACTGAAGCTTTCTTT. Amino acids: CASSSHGTGGTEAFF.

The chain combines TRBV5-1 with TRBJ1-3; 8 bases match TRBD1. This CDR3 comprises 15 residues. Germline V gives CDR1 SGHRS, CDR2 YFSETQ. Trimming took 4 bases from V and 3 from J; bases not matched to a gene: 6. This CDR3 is CASSQQGELGNTIYF. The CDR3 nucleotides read TGCGCCAGCAGCCAACAGGGGGAACTTGGAAACACCATATATTTT.

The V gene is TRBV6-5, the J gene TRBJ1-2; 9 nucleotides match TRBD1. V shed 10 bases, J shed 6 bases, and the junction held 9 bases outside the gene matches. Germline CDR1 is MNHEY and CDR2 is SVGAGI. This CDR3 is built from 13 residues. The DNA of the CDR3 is TGTGCCACCCGGGACAGGGACTTTCATGGCTACACCTTC. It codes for CATRDRDFHGYTF.

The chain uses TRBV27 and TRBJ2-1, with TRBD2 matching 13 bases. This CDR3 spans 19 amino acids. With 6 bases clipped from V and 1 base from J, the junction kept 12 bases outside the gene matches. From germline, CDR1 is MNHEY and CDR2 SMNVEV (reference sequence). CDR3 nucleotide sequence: TGTGCCAGCAGCCCGGGACTAGCGGGAAAAGAAGGTTCCTACAATGAGCAGTTCTTC. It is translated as CASSPGLAGKEGSYNEQFF.

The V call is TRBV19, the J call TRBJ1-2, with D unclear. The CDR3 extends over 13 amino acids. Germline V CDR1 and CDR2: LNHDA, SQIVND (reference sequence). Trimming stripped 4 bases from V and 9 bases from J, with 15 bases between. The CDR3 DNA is TGTGCCAGTAGTAATAGTTTGGTCCTAAGCTACACCTTC. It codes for CASSNSLVLSYTF.

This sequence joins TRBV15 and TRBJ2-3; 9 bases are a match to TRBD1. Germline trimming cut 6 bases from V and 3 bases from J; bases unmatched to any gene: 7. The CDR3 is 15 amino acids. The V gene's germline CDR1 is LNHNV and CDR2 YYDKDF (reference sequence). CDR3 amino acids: CATRARDRVTDTQYF. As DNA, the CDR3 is TGTGCCACCAGGGCCCGGGACAGGGTAACAGATACGCAGTATTTT.

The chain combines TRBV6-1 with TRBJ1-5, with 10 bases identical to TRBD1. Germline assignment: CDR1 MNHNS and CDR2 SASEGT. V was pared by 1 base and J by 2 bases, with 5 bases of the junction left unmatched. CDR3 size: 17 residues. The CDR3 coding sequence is TGTGCCAGCAGTGAAGACCTAGGGACAGGGGGCAATCAGCCCCAGCATTTT. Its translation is CASSEDLGTGGNQPQHF.

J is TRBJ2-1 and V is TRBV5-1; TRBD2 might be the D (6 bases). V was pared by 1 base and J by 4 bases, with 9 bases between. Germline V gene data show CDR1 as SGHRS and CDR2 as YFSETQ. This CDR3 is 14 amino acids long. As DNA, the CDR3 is TGCGCCAGCAGCTTGACGGGGGATTACAATGAGCAGTTCTTC. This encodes CASSLTGDYNEQFF.

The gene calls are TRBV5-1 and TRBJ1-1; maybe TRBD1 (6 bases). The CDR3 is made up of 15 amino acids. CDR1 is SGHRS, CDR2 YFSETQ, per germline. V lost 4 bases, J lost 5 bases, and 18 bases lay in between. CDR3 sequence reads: CASSAEGGPRTEAFF. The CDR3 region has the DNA TGCGCCAGCAGCGCCGAAGGGGGACCTAGGACTGAAGCTTTCTTT.

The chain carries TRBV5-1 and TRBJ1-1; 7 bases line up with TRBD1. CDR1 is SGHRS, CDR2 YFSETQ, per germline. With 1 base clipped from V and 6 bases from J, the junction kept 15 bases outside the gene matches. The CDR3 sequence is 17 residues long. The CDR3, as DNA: TGCGCCAGCAGCTTGTCCCGGACAGGAGGGGGTAGGCCTGAAGCTTTCTTT. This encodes CASSLSRTGGGRPEAFF. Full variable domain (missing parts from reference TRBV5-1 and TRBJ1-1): KAGVTQTPRYLIKTRGQQVTLSCSPISGHRSVSWYQQTPGQGLQFLFEYFSETQRNKGNFPGRFSGRQFSNSRSEMNVSTLELGDSALYLCASSLSRTGGGRPEAFFGQGTRLTVV.

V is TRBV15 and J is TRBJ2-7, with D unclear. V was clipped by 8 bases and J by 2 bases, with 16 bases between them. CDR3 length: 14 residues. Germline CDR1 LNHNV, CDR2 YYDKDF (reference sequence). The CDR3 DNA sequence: TGTGCCACCGGCCGCGTGGGCAGAACCTACGAGCAGTACTTC. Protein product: CATGRVGRTYEQYF.

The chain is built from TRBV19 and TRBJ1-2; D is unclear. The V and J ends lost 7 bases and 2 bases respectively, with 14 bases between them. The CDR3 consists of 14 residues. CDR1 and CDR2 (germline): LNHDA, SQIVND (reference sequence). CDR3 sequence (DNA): TGTGCCAGTATCTGGAGGCAAGCAAACTATGGCTACACCTTC. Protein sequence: CASIWRQANYGYTF.

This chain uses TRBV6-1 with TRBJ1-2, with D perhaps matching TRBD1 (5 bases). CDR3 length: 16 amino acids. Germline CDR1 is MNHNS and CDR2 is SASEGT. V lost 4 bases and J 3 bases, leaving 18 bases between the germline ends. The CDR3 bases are TGTGCCAGCAGTGGGGGAGAGACATGGGGGGACTATGGCTACACCTTC. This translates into CASSGGETWGDYGYTF.

The CDR3 region is CASSSNLGGGNNEQFF. In DNA form, the CDR3 reads TGTGCCAGCAGCTCTAACTTGGGAGGGGGAAACAATGAGCAGTTCTTC. The chain joins TRBV7-3 to TRBJ2-1; perhaps TRBD2 as D (7 bases). The germline V gene encodes CDR1 SGHTA and CDR2 FQGTGA. The CDR3 runs 16 residues. Trimming shortened V by 4 bases and J by 5 bases, and 18 bases separated the two germline ends.

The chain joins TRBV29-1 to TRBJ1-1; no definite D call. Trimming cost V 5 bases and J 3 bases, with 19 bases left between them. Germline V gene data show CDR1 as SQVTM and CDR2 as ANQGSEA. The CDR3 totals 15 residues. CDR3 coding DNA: TGCAGCGTTTCCGCAGGCCGCTTTTTGGACACTGAAGCTTTCTTT. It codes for CSVSAGRFLDTEAFF.

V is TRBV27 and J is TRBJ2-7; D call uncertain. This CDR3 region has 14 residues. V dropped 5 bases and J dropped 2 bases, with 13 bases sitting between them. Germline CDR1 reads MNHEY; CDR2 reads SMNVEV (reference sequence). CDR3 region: CASSVSGLPYEQYF. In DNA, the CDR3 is TGTGCCAGCAGTGTCTCCGGGTTACCCTACGAGCAGTACTTC.

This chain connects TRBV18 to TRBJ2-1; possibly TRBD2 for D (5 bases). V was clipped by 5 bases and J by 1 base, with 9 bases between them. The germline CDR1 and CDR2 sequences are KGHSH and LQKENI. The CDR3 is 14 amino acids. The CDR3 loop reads CASSTRTSYNEQFF. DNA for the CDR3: TGTGCCAGCTCAACTAGAACGTCCTACAATGAGCAGTTCTTC.

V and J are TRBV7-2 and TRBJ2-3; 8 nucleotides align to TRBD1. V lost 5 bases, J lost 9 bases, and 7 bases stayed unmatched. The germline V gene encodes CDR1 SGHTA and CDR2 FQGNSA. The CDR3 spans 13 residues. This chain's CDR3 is CASSLDWTGTQYF. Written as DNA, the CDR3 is TGTGCCAGCAGCCTAGACTGGACAGGGACGCAGTATTTT.

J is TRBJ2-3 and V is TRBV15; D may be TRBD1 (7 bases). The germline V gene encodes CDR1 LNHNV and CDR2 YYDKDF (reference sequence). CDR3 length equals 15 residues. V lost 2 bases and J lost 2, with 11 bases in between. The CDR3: CATSRQGGDTDTQYF. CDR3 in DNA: TGTGCCACCAGCAGACAGGGGGGCGACACAGATACGCAGTATTTT.

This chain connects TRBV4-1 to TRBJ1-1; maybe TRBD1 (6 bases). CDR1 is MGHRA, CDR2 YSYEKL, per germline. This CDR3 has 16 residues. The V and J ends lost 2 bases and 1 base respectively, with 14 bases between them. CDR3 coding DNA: TGCGCCAGCAGCCAACGGACAGAGAAGACGAACACTGAAGCTTTCTTT. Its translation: CASSQRTEKTNTEAFF.

CDR3 DNA: TGTGCCAGCAACTCGGACAGGAACTATGGCTACACCTTC. It encodes CASNSDRNYGYTF. The chain employs TRBV28 and TRBJ1-2; TRBD1 matches 7 bases. The junction had 4 bases not matched to a gene; V was cut back by 7 bases and J by 2 bases. CDR1 MDHEN and CDR2 SYDVKM come from the germline V gene. This CDR3 contains 13 residues.

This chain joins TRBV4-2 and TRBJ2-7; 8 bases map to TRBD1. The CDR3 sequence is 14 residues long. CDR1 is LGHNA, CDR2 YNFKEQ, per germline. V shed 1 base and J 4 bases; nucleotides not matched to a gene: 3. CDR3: CASSQGTGWYEQYF. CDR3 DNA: TGTGCCAGCAGCCAAGGGACAGGGTGGTACGAGCAGTACTTC.

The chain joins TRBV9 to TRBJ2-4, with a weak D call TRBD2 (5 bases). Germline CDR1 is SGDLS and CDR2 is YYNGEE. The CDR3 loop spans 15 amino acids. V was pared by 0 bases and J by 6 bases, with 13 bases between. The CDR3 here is CASSVVGGLGNIQYF. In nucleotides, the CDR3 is TGTGCCAGCAGCGTAGTGGGCGGGCTTGGAAACATTCAGTACTTC.

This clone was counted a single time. In DNA, the CDR3 is TGTGCCACTATCGACAGCTCCTACAATGAGCAGTTCTTC. Protein product: CATIDSSYNEQFF. The chain links TRBV10-3 to TRBJ2-1; the D gene is possibly TRBD1 (5 bases). Germline assignment: CDR1 ENHRY and CDR2 SYGVKD. Trimming stripped 10 bases from V and 0 bases from J, with 10 bases between. This CDR3 contains 13 residues.

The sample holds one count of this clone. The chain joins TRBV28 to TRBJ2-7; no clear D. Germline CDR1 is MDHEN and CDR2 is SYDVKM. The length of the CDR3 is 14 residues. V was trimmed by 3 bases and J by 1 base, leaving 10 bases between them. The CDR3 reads CASSFPTISYEQYF. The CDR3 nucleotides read TGTGCCAGCAGTTTCCCAACTATTTCCTACGAGCAGTACTTC. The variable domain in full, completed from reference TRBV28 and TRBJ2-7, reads DVKVTQSSRYLVKRTGEKVFLECVQDMDHENMFWYRQDPGLGLRLIYFSYDVKMKEKGDIPEGYSVSREKKERFSLILESASTNQTSMYLCASSFPTISYEQYFGPGTRLTVT.

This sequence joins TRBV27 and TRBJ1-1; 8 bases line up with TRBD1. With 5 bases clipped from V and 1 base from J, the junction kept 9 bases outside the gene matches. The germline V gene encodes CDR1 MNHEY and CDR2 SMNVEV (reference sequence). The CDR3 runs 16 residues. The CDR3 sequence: CASSPWTGNANTEAFF. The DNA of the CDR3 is TGTGCCAGCAGTCCGTGGACAGGGAACGCGAACACTGAAGCTTTCTTT.

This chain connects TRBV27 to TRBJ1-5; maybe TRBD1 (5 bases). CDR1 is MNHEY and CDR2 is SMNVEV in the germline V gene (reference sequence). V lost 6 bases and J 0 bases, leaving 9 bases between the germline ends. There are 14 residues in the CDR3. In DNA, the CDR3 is TGTGCCAGCAGCGACAGCAATAGCAATCAGCCCCAGCATTTT. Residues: CASSDSNSNQPQHF.

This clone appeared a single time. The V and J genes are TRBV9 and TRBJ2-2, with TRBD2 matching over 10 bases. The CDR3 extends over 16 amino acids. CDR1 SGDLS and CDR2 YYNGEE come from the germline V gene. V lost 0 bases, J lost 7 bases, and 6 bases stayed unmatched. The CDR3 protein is CASSVGLAGAGGELFF. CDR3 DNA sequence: TGTGCCAGCAGCGTAGGGCTAGCGGGAGCAGGCGGGGAGCTGTTTTTT.

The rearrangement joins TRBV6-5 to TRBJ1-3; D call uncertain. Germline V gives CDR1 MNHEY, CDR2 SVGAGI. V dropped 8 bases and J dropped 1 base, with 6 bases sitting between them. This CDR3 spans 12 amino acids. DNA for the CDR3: TGTGCCAGCCGGGGTTCTGGAAACACCATATATTTT. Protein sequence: CASRGSGNTIYF.

The CDR3 protein is CASSLQLANNEQFF. In DNA, the CDR3 is TGTGCCAGCAGCTTACAACTAGCGAACAATGAGCAGTTCTTC. This chain links TRBV5-4 with TRBJ2-1; 7 positions match TRBD2. Looked up from germline, CDR1 is SGHNT and CDR2 is YYREEE (reference sequence). This CDR3 region has 14 residues. The V segment lost 2 bases and the J segment 5 bases; nucleotides outside the gene matches: 4.

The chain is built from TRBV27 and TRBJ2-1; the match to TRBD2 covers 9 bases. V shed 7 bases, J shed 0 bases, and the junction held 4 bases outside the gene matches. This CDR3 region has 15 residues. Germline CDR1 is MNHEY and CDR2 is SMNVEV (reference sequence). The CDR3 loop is CASTLAGSSYNEQFF. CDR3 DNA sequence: TGTGCCAGCACCCTAGCGGGAAGCTCCTACAATGAGCAGTTCTTC.

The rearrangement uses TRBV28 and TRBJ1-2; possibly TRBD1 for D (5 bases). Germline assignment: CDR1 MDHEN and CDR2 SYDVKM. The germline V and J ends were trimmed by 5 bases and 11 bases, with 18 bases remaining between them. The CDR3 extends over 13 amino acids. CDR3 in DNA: TGTGCCAGCAGTCTGGGGGGGGGTCTCGGGTACACCTTC. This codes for CASSLGGGLGYTF.